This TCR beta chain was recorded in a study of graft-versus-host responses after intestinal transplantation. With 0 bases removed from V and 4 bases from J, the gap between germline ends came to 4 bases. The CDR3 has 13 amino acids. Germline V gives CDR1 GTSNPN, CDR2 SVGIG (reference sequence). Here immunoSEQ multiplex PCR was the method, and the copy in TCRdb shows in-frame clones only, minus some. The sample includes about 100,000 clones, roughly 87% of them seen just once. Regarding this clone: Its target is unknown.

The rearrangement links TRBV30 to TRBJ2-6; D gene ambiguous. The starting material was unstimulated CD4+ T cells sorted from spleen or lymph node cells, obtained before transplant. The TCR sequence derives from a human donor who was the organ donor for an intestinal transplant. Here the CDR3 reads CAWSVRGANVLTF. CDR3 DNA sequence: TGTGCCTGGAGTGTACGAGGGGCCAACGTCCTGACTTTC.